This entry concerns a single T cell receptor beta chain. The sample originates from a study of blood T cell repertoires in COVID-19. Whole-study context: Material from acute and convalescent COVID-19 was sourced from the United States, Italy and Spain. Nucleic acid was either cDNA or gDNA, and it came from T cells, B-cell-depleted T cells, or PBMCs.

In the original analysis: Nucleated cell counts were estimated from reference gene primer amplification. Method: immunoSEQ multiplex PCR; TCRdb's copy keeps in-frame clones and lacks some. V and J calls and clone size follow that table, whereas D and trimming were derived from the DNA. The data show roughly 120,000 clones, 82% seen once. Trimming at V came to 2 bases and at J to 0 bases, leaving 8 bases not matched to a gene. This CDR3 contains 18 residues. In germline, CDR1 is MNHEY, CDR2 SMNVEV (reference sequence). The V gene is TRBV27, the J gene TRBJ2-2; TRBD2 matches at 8 bases. The material sequenced was peripheral blood. The sequence was collected from a woman aged 60 to 75 with acute or convalescent COVID-19. DNA for the CDR3: TGTGCCAGCAGTTTAAGGGCGGGGGGAGCCTCGAACACCGGGGAGCTGTTTTTT. Amino acid sequence: CASSLRAGGASNTGELFF.